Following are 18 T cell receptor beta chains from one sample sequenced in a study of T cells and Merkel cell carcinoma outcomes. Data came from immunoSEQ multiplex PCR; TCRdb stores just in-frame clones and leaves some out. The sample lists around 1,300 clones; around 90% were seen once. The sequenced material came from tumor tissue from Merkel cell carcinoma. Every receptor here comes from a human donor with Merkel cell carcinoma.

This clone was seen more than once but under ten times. The CDR3 DNA follows: TGCGCCAGCAGCGCGAGATCGGGGGAGCAGTACTTC. This gives the protein CASSARSGEQYF. The chain employs TRBV4-1 and TRBJ2-7, with TRBD2 as a possible D gene (5 bases). This CDR3 has 12 amino acids. The V and J ends lost 5 bases and 7 bases respectively, with 12 bases between them. Germline CDR1 MGHRA, CDR2 YSYEKL.

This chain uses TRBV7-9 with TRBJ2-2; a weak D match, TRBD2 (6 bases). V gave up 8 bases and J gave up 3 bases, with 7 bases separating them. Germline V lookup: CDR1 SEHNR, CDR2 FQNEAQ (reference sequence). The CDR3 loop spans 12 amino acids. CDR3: CASRDYTGELFF. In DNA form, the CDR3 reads TGTGCCAGCCGGGACTACACCGGGGAGCTGTTTTTT.

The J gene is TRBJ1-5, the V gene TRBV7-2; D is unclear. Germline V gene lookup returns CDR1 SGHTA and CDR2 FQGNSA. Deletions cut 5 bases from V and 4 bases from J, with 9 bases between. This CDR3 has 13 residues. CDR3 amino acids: CASSTEQNQPQHF. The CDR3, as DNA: TGTGCCAGCAGCACAGAGCAAAATCAGCCCCAGCATTTT.

CDR3 sequence: CASSPPGFGQTQYF. CDR3 nucleotides: TGTGCCAGCAGTCCCCCGGGGTTCGGCCAGACCCAGTACTTC. The V call is TRBV7-9, the J call TRBJ2-5, with a tentative D call TRBD2 (5 bases). Trimming took 6 bases from V and 6 from J, leaving 17 bases between them. The CDR3 loop spans 14 amino acids. Germline CDR1 SEHNR, CDR2 FQNEAQ (reference sequence).

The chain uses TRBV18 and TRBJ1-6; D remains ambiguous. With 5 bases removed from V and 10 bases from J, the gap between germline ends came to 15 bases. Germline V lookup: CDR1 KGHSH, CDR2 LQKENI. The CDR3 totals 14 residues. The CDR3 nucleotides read TGTGCCAGCTCAGGCCAGGTGTTGGGCTCACCCCTCCACTTT. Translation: CASSGQVLGSPLHF.

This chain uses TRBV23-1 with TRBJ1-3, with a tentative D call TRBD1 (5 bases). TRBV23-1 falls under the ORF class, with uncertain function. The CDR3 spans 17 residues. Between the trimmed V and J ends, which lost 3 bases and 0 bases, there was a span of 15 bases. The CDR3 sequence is CASSHWATASSGNTIYF. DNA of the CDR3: TGCGCCAGCAGTCACTGGGCGACAGCGAGCTCTGGAAACACCATATATTTT.

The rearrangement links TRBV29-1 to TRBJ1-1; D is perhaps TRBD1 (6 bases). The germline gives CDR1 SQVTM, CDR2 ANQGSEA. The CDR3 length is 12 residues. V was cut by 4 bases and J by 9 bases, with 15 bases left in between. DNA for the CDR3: TGCAGCGTTGTGTCGGGGGCCTCCCAAGCTTTCTTT. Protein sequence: CSVVSGASQAFF.

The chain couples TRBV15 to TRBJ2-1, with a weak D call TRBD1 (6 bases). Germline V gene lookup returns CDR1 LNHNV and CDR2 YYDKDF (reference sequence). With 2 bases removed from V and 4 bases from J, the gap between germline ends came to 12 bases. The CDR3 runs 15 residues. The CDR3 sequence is CATSRMTGGYNEQFF. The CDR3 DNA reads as TGTGCCACCAGCAGAATGACAGGCGGATACAATGAGCAGTTCTTC.

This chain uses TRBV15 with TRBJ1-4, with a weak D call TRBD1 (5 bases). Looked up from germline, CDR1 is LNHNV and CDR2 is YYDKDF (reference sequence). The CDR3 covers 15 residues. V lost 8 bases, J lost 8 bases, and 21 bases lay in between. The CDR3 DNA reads TGTGCCACCTCAAAACGGCCAGGGCGAGGGGAAAAACTGTTTTTT. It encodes CATSKRPGRGEKLFF.

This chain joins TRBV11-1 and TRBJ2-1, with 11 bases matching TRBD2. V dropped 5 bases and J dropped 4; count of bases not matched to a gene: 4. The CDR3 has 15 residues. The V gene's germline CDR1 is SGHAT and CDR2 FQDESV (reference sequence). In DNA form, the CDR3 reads TGTGCCAGCAGCCAAACTAGCGGGGGTTACAATGAGCAGTTCTTC. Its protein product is CASSQTSGGYNEQFF.

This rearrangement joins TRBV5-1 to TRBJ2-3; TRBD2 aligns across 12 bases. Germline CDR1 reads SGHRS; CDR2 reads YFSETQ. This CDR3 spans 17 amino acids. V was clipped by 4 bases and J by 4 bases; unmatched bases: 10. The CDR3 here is CASSIASGGAGADTQYF. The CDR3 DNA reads TGCGCCAGCAGCATCGCTAGCGGGGGGGCCGGAGCAGATACGCAGTATTTT. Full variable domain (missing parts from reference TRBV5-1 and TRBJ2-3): KAGVTQTPRYLIKTRGQQVTLSCSPISGHRSVSWYQQTPGQGLQFLFEYFSETQRNKGNFPGRFSGRQFSNSRSEMNVSTLELGDSALYLCASSIASGGAGADTQYFGPGTRLTVL.

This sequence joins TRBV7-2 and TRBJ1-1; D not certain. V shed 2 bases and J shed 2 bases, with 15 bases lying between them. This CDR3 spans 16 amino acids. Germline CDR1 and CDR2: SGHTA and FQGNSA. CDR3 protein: CASSLLLSAINTEAFF. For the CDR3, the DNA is TGTGCCAGCAGCTTATTATTATCGGCAATTAACACTGAAGCTTTCTTT.

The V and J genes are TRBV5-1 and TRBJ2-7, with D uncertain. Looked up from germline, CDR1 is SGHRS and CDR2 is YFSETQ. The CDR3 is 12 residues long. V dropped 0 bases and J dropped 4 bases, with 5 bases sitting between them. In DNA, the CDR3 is TGCGCCAGCAGCTTGGTGCATTACGAGCAGTACTTC. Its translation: CASSLVHYEQYF.

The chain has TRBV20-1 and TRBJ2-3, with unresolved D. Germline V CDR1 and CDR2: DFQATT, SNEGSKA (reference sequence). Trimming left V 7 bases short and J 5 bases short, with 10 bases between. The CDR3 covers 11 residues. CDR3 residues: CSGSTGDTQYF. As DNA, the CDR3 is TGCAGTGGTTCGACCGGAGATACGCAGTATTTT.

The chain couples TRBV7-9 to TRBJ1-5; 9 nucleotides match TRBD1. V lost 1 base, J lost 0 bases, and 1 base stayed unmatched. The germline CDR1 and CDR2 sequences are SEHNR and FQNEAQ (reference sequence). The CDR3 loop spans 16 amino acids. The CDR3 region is CASSLGTGDSNQPQHF. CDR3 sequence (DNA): TGTGCCAGCAGCTTAGGGACAGGGGATAGCAATCAGCCCCAGCATTTT.

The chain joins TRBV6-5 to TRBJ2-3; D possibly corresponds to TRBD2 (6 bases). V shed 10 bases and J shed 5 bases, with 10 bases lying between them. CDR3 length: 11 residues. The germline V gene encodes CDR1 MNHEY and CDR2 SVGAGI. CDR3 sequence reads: CATRREDTQYF. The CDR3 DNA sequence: TGTGCCACCAGGCGGGAAGATACGCAGTATTTT.

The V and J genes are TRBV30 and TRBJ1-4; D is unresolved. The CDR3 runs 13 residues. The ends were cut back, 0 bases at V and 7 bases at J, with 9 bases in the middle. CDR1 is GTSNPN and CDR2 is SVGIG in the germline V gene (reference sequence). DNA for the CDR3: TGTGCCTGGAGTGTACTAGAGGGTGAAAAACTGTTTTTT. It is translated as CAWSVLEGEKLFF.

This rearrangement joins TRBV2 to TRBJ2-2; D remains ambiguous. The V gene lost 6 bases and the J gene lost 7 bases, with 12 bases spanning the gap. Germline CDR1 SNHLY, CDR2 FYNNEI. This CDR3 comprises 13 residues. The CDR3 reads CASRGLGGGELFF. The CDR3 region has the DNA TGTGCCAGCAGGGGATTGGGCGGCGGGGAGCTGTTTTTT.